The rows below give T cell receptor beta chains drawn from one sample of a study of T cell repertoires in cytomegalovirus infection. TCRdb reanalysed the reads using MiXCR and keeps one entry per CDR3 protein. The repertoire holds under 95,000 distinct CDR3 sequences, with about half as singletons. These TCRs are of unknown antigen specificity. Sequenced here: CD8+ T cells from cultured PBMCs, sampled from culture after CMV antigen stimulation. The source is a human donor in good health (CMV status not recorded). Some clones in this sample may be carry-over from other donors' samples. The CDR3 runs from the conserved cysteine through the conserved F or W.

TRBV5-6	CASSVTGGRRTEAFF
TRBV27	CASSLYAGRSTDTQYF
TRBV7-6	CASSLEDTEAFF
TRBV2	CASSVTGGIRETQYF
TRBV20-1	CSARKGSGTGELFF
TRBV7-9	CASGIDATNEKLFF
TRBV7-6	CASSLQVSEAFF
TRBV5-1	CASSWPRGSDGYTF
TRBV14	CASSQWGSEQYF
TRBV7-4	CASTGGGGTEAFF
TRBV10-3	CAISEVRDSNQPQHF
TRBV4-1	CASSQDQGQGYEQFF
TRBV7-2	CASSLDLSGRPQGETQYF
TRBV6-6	CASSYGPDMNTEAFF
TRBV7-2	CASSPEDSSYEQYF
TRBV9	CASSPDGGESPLHF
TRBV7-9	CASSLGELFF
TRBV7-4	CASSSSGTGREQPQHF
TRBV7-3	CASSLSNGVKDTQYF
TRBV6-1	CASTPSGGYNEQFF
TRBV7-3	CASSLTSGTSGRSGVTQYF
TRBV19	CASWDRGPRSTEAFF
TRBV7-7	CASSLYAGGSYNEQFF
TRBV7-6	CASSFPGQGSREQFF